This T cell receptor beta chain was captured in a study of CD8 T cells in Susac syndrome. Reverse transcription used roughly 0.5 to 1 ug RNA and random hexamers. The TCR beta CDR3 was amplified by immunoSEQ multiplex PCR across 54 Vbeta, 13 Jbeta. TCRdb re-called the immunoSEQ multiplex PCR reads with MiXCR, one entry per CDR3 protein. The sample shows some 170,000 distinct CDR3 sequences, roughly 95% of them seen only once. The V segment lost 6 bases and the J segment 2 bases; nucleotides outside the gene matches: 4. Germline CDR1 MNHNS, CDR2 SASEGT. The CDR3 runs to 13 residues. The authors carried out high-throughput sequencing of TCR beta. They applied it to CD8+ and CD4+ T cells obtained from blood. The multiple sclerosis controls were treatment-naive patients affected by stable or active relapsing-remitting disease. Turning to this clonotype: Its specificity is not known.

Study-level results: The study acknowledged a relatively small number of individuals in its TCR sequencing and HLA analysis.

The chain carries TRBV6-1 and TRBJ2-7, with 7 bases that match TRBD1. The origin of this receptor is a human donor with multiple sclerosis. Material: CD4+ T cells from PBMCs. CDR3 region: CASRRDRAYEQYF. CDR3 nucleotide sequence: TGTGCCAGCAGACGGGACAGAGCCTACGAGCAGTACTTC.